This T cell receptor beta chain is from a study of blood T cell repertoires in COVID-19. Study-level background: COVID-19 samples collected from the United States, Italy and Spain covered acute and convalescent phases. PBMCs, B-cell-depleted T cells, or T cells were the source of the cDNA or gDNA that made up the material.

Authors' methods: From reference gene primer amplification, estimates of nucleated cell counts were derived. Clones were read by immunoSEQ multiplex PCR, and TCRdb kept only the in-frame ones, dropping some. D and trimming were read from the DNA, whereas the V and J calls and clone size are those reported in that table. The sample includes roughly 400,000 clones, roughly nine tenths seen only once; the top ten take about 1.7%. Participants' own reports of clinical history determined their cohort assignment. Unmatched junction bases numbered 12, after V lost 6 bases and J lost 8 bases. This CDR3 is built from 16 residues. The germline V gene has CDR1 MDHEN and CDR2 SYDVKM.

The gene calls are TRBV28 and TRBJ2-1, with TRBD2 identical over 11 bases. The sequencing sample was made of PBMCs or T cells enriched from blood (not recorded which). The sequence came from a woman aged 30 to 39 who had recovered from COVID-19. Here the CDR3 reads CASSLRLAGTPDEQFF. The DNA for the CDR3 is TGTGCCAGCAGCCTCCGACTAGCGGGAACCCCCGATGAGCAGTTCTTC.